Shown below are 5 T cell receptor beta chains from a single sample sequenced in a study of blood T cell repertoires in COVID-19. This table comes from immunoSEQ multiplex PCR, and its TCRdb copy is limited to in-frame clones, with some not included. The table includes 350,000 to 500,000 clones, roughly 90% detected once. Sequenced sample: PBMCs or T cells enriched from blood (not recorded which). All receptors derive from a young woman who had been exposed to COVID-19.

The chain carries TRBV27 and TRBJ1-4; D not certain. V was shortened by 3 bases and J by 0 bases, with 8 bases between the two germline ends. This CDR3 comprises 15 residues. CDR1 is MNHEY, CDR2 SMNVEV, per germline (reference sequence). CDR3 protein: CASSFFSATNEKLFF. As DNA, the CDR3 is TGTGCCAGCAGTTTCTTTTCCGCAACTAATGAAAAACTGTTTTTT.

The CDR3 is CASSFGPSDTIYF. The CDR3 region has the DNA TGTGCCAGCAGCTTCGGTCCATCGGACACCATATATTTT. V and J are TRBV7-2 and TRBJ1-3; no reliable D call. This CDR3 region has 13 residues. Germline V gene data show CDR1 as SGHTA and CDR2 as FQGNSA. Trimming left V 3 bases short and J 8 bases short, with 11 bases between. The variable domain in full, completed from reference TRBV7-2 and TRBJ1-3, reads GAGVSQSPSNKVTEKGKDVELRCDPISGHTALYWYRQSLGQGLEFLIYFQGNSAPDKSGLPSDRFSAERTGGSVSTLTIQRTQQEDSAVYLCASSFGPSDTIYFGEGSWLTVV.

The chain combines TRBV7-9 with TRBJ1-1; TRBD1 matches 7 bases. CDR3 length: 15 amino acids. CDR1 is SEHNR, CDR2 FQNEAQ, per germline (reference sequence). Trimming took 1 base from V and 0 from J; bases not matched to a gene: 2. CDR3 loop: CASSLGDRVNTEAFF. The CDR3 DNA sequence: TGTGCCAGCAGCTTAGGAGACAGGGTGAACACTGAAGCTTTCTTT.

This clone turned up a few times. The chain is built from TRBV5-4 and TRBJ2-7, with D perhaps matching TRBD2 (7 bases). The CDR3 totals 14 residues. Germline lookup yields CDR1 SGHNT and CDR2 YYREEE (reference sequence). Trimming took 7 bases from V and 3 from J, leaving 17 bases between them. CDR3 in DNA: TGTGCCAGCTCCTCTAAGGGGGGGAGCTACGAGCAGTACTTC. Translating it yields CASSSKGGSYEQYF.

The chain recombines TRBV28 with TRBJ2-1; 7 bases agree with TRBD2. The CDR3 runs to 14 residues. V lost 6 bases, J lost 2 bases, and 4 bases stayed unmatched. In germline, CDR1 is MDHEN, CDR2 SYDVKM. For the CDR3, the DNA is TGTGCCAGCAGGAGCGGGGAACCCTACAATGAGCAGTTCTTC. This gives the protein CASRSGEPYNEQFF.